A selection of T cell receptor beta chains follows, all from one sample in a study of blood T cell repertoires in COVID-19. Using immunoSEQ multiplex PCR, the repertoire was profiled, and TCRdb retains in-frame clones only, with some absent. The sample records roughly 250,000 clones, about 87% being singletons. Sequenced sample: peripheral blood. The receptors come from a man aged 60 to 75 who had recovered from COVID-19. Each CDR3 is given with its conserved first and last residue. The D gene is left open where the match is weak. Clone size is given for some rows only: seen once, a few or many times, or a class if the clone is expanded.

size,J,V,D,CDR3,DNA
.,TRBJ2-2,TRBV15,TRBD1,CATSRYGTANTGELFF,TGTGCCACCAGCAGGTACGGGACAGCGAACACCGGGGAGCTGTTTTTT
.,TRBJ2-2,TRBV9,TRBD2,CASSVGTSGANTGELFF,TGTGCCAGCAGCGTCGGGACTAGCGGGGCGAACACCGGGGAGCTGTTTTTT
.,TRBJ2-7,TRBV4-2,TRBD2,CASSRGEGLYEQYF,TGTGCCAGCAGCCGGGGGGAGGGGCTCTACGAGCAGTACTTC
.,TRBJ1-2,TRBV5-6,.,CASSLVWATYGYTF,TGTGCCAGCAGCTTGGTCTGGGCGACATATGGCTACACCTTC
.,TRBJ1-5,TRBV2,.,CASSDVRSNQPQHF,TGTGCCAGCAGTGACGTGAGGAGCAATCAGCCCCAGCATTTT
once,TRBJ1-1,TRBV29-1,.,CSVAGGIAYTEAFF,TGCAGCGTGGCCGGGGGGATAGCATATACTGAAGCTTTCTTT
.,TRBJ2-5,TRBV6-5,.,CASSSGGGWGTQYF,TGTGCCAGCAGTTCTGGCGGGGGCTGGGGGACCCAGTACTTC
.,TRBJ2-7,TRBV5-1,.,CASSSGSLFSYEQYF,TGCGCCAGCAGCTCAGGGTCCCTTTTCTCCTACGAGCAGTACTTC
.,TRBJ2-7,TRBV12-3/TRBV12-4,TRBD1,CASSRDRGYEQYF,TGTGCCAGCAGCCGGGACAGGGGTTACGAGCAGTACTTC
once,TRBJ2-1,TRBV12-3/TRBV12-4,TRBD1,CASRPQGVDEQFF,TGTGCCAGCAGACCACAGGGGGTCGATGAGCAGTTCTTC
.,TRBJ2-7,TRBV7-2,.,CASSQPHGSYEQYF,TGTGCCAGCAGCCAGCCCCACGGGTCTTACGAGCAGTACTTC
once,TRBJ2-3,TRBV2,.,CASSEGRPRDTQYF,TGTGCCAGCAGTGAAGGGCGGCCTAGAGATACGCAGTATTTT
.,TRBJ2-5,TRBV2,TRBD1,CASRGQGAWETQYF,TGTGCCAGCAGAGGACAGGGGGCGTGGGAGACCCAGTACTTC
.,TRBJ2-2,TRBV6-6,.,CASRPDSSGELFF,TGTGCCAGCAGACCCGACAGTTCCGGGGAGCTGTTTTTT
.,TRBJ1-6,TRBV6-4,TRBD1,CASSTGDNSPLHF,TGTGCCAGCAGCACAGGGGATAATTCACCCCTCCACTTT
.,TRBJ2-1,TRBV5-1,.,CASSFLRDNEQFF,TGCGCCAGCAGCTTTCTACGGGACAATGAGCAGTTCTTC
.,TRBJ2-4,TRBV5-1,.,CASSGTENIQYF,TGCGCCAGCAGCGGTACAGAAAACATTCAGTACTTC
.,TRBJ2-2,TRBV5-3,TRBD1,CARSEDRGTTGELFF,TGTGCCAGAAGCGAGGACAGGGGGACGACCGGGGAGCTGTTTTTT
.,TRBJ1-2,TRBV2,.,CASSGMGGVYGYTF,TGTGCCAGCAGCGGAATGGGGGGGGTCTATGGCTACACCTTC
.,TRBJ1-4,TRBV3-1/TRBV3-2,.,CASSQDWGDGATNEKLFF,TGTGCCAGCAGCCAAGATTGGGGGGACGGCGCAACTAATGAAAAACTGTTTTTT
.,TRBJ1-4,TRBV18,.,CASSPYEGPNEKLFF,TGTGCCAGCTCACCCTACGAGGGCCCTAATGAAAAACTGTTTTTT
.,TRBJ2-3,TRBV7-3,TRBD1,CASSLDRGGTDTQYF,TGTGCCAGCAGCCTGGACAGGGGAGGCACAGATACGCAGTATTTT
.,TRBJ1-1,TRBV6-2/TRBV6-3,.,CASSYFGVGRNTEAFF,TGTGCCAGCAGTTACTTTGGCGTCGGGAGGAACACTGAAGCTTTCTTT
.,TRBJ1-1,TRBV7-8,.,CASSPGGGTEAFF,TGTGCCAGCAGCCCGGGAGGGGGCACTGAAGCTTTCTTT
.,TRBJ1-1,TRBV10-1,.,CASSDPWTDEAFF,TGCGCCAGCAGTGACCCATGGACTGACGAAGCTTTCTTT
.,TRBJ1-3,TRBV6-5,TRBD1,CASSYGPTGTGTIYF,TGTGCCAGCAGTTACGGGCCGACTGGGACAGGCACCATATATTTT
once,TRBJ2-1,TRBV2,.,CASIFLREQFF,TGTGCCAGCATCTTCCTCAGGGAGCAGTTCTTC
.,TRBJ2-1,TRBV7-2,TRBD2,CASSPISGLAGGTYNEQFF,TGTGCCAGCAGCCCCATCTCCGGACTAGCGGGGGGTACCTACAATGAGCAGTTCTTC
.,TRBJ1-5,TRBV3-1/TRBV3-2,.,CASSQRLNQPQHF,TGTGCCAGCAGCCAACGTCTAAATCAGCCCCAGCATTTT
.,TRBJ2-5,TRBV4-1,TRBD2,CASSQDDRAGGPETQYF,TGCGCCAGCAGCCAAGATGATCGAGCGGGGGGGCCGGAGACCCAGTACTTC
.,TRBJ1-4,TRBV4-2,.,CASSQDWTATNEKLFF,TGTGCCAGCAGCCAAGATTGGACTGCAACTAATGAAAAACTGTTTTTT
.,TRBJ2-4,TRBV2,.,CASSDRERLAKNIQYF,TGTGCCAGCAGTGATCGGGAACGGCTAGCCAAAAACATTCAGTACTTC
.,TRBJ1-6,TRBV19,.,CASTFRVGTNSPLHF,TGTGCCAGTACCTTCAGGGTTGGTACGAATTCACCCCTCCACTTT
.,TRBJ2-7,TRBV7-9,.,CASSLNNNYEQYF,TGTGCCAGCAGCTTAAACAACAATTACGAGCAGTACTTC
.,TRBJ1-2,TRBV25-1,TRBD1,CAASRRTGPSFYGYTF,TGTGCCGCCTCAAGGAGGACAGGCCCCTCTTTCTATGGCTACACCTTC
once,TRBJ1-1,TRBV5-4,.,CASSPAGMNTEAFF,TGTGCCAGCAGCCCGGCGGGTATGAACACTGAAGCTTTCTTT
.,TRBJ1-2,TRBV6-5,TRBD1,CASSYAGGYGYTF,TGTGCCAGCAGTTATGCAGGGGGCTATGGCTACACCTTC
.,TRBJ2-7,TRBV4-1,TRBD2,CASSQPGVGRGGSSREQYF,TGCGCCAGCAGCCAGCCCGGTGTCGGGCGGGGGGGTTCCTCTCGGGAGCAGTACTTC